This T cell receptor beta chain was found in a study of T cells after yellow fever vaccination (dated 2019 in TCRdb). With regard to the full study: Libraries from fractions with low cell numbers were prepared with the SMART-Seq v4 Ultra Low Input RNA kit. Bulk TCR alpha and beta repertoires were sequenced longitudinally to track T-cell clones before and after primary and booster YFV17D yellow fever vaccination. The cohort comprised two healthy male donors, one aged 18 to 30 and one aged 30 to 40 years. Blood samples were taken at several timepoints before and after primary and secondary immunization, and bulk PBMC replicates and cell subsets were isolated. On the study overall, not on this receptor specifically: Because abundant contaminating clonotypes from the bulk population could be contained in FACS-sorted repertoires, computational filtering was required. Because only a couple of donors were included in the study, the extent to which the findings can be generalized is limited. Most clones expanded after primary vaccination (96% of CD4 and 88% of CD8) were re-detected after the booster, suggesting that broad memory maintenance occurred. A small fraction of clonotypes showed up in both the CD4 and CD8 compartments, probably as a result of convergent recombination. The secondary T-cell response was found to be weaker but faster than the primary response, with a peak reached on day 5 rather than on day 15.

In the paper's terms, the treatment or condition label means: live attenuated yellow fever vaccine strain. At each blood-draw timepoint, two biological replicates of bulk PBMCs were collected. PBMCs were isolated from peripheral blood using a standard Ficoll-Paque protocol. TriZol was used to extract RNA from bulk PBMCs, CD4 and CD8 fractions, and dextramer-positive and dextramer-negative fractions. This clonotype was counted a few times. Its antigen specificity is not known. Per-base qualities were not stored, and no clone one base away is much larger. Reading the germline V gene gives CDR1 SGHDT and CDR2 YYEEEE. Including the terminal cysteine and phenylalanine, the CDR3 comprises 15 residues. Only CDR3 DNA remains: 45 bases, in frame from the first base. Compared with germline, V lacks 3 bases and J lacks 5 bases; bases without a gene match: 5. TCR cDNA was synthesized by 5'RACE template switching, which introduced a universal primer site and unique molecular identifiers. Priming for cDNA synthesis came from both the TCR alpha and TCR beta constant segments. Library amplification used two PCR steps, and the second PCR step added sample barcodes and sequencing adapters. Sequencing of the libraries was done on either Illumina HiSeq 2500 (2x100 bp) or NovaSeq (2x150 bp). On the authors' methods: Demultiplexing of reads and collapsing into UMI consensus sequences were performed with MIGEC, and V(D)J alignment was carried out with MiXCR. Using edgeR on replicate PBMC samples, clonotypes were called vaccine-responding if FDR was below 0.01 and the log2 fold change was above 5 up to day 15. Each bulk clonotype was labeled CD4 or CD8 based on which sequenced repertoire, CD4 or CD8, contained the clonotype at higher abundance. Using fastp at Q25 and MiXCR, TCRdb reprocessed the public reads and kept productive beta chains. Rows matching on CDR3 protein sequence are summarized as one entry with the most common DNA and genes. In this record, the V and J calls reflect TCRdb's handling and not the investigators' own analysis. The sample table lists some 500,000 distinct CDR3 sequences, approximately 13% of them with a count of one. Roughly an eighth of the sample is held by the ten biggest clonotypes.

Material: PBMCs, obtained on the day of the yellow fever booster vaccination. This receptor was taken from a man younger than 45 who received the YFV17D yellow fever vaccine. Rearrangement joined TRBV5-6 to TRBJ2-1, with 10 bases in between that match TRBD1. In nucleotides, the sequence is TGTGCCAGCAGCTGGGTCGGGACAGGGGACAATGAGCAGTTCTTC. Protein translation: CASSWVGTGDNEQFF.